This TCR beta chain derives from a study of OX40 agonist ivuxolimab in advanced cancers. Sequenced by immunoSEQ multiplex PCR; TCRdb stores in-frame clones only, minus some. The data hold roughly 28,000 clones, with roughly 83% observed a single time. Study-level results: Mean expanded clone counts were higher in CD8+ than CD4+ T cells.

Remarks on this clone: Its antigen is not identified.

Trimming took 2 bases from V and 1 from J, leaving 9 bases between them. The CDR3 length is 14 residues. Per the germline V gene, CDR1 is MNHEY and CDR2 is SVGAGI. The receptor's source is an adult with an advanced solid tumor such as melanoma, head and neck, liver or kidney cancer. Material: CD4+ or CD8+ T cells sorted from blood, obtained in a trial of the OX40 agonist ivuxolimab. This rearrangement joins TRBV6-5 to TRBJ2-7; D tentatively fits TRBD1 or TRBD2 (5 bases each). The CDR3 DNA reads as TGTGCCAGCAGTTACCGGGACGGGTCCTACGAGCAGTACTTC. It is translated as CASSYRDGSYEQYF.